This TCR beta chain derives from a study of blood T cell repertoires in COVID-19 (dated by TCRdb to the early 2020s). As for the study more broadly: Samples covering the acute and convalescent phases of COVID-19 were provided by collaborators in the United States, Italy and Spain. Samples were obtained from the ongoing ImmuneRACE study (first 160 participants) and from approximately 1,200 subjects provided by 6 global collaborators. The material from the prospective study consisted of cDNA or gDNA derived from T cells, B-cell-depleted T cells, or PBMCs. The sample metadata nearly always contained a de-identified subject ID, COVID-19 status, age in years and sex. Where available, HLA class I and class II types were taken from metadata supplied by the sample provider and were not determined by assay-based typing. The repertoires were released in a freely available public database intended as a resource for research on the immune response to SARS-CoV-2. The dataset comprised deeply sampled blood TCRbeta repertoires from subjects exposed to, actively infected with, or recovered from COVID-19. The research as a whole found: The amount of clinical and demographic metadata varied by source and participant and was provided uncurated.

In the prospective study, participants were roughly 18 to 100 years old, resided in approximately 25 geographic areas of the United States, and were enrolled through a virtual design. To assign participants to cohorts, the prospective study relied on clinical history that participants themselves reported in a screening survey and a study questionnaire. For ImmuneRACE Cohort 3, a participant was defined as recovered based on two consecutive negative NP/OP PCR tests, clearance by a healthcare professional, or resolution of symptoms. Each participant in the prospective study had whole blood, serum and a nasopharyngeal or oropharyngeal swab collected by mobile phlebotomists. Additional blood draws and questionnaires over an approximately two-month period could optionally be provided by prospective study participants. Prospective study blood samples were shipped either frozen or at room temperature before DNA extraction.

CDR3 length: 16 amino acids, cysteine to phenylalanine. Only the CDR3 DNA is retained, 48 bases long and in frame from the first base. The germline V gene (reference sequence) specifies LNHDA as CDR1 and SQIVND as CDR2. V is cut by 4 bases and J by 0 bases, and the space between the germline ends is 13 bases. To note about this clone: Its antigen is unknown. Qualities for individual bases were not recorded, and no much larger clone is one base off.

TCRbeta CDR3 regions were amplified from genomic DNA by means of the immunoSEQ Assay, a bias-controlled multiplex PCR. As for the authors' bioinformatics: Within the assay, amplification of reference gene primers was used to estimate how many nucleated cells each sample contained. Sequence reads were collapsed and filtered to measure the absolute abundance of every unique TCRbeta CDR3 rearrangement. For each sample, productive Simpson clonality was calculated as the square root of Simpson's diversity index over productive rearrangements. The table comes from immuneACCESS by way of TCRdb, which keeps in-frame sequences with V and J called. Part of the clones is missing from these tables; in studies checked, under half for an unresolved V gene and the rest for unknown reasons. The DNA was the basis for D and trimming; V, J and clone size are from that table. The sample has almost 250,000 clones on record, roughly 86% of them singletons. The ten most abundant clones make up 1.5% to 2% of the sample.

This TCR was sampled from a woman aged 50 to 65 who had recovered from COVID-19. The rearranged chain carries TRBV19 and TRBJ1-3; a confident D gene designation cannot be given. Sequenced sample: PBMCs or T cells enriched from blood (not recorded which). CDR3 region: CASSTRTGSSGNTIYF. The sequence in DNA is TGTGCCAGTAGTACCCGGACTGGTAGCTCTGGAAACACCATATATTTT.